The present entry profiles one T cell receptor beta chain with its context. These data come from a study of CD8 T cells in Susac syndrome. RNA was extracted with the RNeasy kit, and a quantity of roughly 0.45 to 1 ug was reverse transcribed using random hexamers. Using its own MiXCR run on the immunoSEQ multiplex PCR reads, TCRdb lists one record per CDR3 protein. The repertoire holds about 60,000 distinct CDR3 sequences, with around 90% as singletons. This CDR3 is 15 amino acids long. Germline-derived CDR1 and CDR2 are DFQATT and SNEGSKA (reference sequence). V was trimmed by 6 bases and J by 3 bases, leaving 21 bases between them.

What was sequenced was CD8+ T cells from PBMCs. The sequence was collected from a human donor in good health. The V call is TRBV20-1, the J call TRBJ2-7; D is perhaps TRBD2 (6 bases). The CDR3 region is CSARPQAGQHYEQYF. As DNA, the CDR3 is TGCAGTGCCAGGCCCCAAGCGGGCCAACACTACGAGCAGTACTTC.